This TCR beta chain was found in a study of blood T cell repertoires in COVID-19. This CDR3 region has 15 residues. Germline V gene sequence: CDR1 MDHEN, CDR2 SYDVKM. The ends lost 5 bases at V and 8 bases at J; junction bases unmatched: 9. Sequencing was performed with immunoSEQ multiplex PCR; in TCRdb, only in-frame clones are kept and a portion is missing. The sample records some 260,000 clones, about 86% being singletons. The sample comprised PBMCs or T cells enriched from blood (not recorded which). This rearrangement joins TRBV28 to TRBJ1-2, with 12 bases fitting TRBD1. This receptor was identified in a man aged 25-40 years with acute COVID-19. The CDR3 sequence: CASSTPGTGGQGYTF. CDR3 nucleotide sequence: TGTGCCAGCAGTACCCCCGGGACAGGGGGCCAAGGCTACACCTTC.